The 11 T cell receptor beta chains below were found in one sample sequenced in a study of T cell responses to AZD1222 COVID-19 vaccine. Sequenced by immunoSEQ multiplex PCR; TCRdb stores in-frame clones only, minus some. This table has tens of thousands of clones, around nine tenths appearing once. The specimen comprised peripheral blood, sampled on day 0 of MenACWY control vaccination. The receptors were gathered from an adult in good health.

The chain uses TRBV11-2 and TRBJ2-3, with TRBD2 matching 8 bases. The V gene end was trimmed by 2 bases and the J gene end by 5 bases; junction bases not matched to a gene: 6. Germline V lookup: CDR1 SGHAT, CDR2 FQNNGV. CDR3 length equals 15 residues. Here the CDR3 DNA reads TGTGCCAGCAGCTTATCCCGGGGGGGCCTAGATACGCAGTATTTT. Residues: CASSLSRGGLDTQYF.

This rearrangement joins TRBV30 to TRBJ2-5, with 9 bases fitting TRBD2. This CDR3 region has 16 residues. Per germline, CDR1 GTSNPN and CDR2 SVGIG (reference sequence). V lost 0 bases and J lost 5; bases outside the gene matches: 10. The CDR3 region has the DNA TGTGCCTGGAGTGTAAAGGCGGGGGGGCCGTGGGAGACCCAGTACTTC. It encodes CAWSVKAGGPWETQYF.

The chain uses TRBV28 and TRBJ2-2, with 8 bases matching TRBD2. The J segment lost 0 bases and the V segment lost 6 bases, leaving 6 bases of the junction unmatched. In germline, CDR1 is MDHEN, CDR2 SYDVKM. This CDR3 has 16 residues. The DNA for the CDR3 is TGTGCCAGCAGCCCGGGGGGGGAAACGAACACCGGGGAGCTGTTTTTT. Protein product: CASSPGGETNTGELFF.

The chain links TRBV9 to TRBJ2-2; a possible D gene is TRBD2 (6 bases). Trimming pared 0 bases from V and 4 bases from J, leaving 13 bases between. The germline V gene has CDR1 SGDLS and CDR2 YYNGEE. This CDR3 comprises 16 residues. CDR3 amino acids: CASSVEEGPGTGELFF. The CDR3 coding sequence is TGTGCCAGCAGCGTAGAGGAGGGACCGGGCACCGGGGAGCTGTTTTTT.

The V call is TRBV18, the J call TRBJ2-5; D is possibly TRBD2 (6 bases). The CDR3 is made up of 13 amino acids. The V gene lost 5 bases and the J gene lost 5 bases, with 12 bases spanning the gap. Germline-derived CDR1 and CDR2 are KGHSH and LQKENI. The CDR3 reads CASSTTGGETQYF. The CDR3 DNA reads TGTGCCAGCTCAACGACCGGGGGTGAGACCCAGTACTTC. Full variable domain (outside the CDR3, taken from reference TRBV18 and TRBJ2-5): NAGVMQNPRHLVRRRGQEARLRCSPMKGHSHVYWYRQLPEEGLKFMVYLQKENIIDESGMPKERFSAEFPKEGPSILRIQQVVRGDSAAYFCASSTTGGETQYFGPGTRLLVL.

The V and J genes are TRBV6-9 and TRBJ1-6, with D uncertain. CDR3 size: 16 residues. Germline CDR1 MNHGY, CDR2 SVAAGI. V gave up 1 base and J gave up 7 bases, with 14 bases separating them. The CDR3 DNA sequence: TGTGCCAGCAGTTATTTATGGGGAAAGAAAAATTCACCCCTCCACTTT. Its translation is CASSYLWGKKNSPLHF.

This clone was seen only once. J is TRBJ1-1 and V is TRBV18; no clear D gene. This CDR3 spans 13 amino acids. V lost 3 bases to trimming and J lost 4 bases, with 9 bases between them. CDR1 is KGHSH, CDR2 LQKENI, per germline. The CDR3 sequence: CASSPWPGTEAFF. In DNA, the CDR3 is TGTGCCAGCTCACCCTGGCCTGGCACTGAAGCTTTCTTT.

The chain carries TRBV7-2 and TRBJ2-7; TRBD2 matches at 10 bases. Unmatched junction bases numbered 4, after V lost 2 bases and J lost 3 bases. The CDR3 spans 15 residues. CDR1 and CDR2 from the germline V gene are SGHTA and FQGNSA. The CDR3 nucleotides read TGTGCCAGCAGCTTACTAGCGGGGGCCGGCTACGAGCAGTACTTC. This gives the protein CASSLLAGAGYEQYF.

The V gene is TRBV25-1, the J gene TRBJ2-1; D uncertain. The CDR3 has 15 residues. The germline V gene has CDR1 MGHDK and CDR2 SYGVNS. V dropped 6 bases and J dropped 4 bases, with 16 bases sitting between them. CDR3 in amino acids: CASRGPVEWYNEQFF. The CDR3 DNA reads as TGTGCCAGCAGGGGCCCCGTAGAATGGTACAATGAGCAGTTCTTC.

The CDR3 DNA reads TGTGCCACCTACACAGGGGGCGACACTGAAGCTTTCTTT. Translated, it gives CATYTGGDTEAFF. The J gene is TRBJ1-1, the V gene TRBV15; 9 bases line up with TRBD1. The V gene's germline CDR1 is LNHNV and CDR2 YYDKDF (reference sequence). The CDR3 contains 13 residues. With V trimmed by 8 bases and J by 3 bases, 4 bases remained unmatched.

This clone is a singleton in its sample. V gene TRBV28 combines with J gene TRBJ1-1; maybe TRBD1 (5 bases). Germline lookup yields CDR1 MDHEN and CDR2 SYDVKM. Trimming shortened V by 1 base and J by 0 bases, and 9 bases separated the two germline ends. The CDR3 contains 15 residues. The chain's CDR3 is CASSLSGGLNTEAFF. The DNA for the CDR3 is TGTGCCAGCAGTTTATCTGGGGGTTTGAACACTGAAGCTTTCTTT.